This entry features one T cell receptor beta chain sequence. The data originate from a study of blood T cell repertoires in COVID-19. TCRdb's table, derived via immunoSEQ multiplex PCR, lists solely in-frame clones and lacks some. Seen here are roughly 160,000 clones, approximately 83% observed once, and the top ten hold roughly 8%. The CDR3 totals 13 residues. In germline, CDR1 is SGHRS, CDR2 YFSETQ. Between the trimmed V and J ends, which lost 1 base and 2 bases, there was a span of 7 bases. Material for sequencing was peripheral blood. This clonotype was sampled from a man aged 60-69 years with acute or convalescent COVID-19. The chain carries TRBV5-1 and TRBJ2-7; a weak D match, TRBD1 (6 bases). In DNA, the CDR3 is TGCGCCAGCAGCTTGACAGGGCCCTACGAGCAGTACTTC. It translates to CASSLTGPYEQYF.